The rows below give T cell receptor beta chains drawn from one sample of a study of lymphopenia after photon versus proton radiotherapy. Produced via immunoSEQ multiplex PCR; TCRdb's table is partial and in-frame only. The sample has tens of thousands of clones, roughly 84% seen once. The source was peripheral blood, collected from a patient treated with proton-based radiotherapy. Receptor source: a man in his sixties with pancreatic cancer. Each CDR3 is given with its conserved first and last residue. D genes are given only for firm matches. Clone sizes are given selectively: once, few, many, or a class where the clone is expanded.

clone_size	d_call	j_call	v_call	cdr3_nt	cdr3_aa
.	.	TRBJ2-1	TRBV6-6	TGTGCCAGCACTGAACCACGGGACGGGAATGAGCAGTTCTTC	CASTEPRDGNEQFF
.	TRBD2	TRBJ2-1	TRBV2	TGTGCCAGCAGAGGACTAGCGGGAGCCAATGAGCAGTTCTTC	CASRGLAGANEQFF
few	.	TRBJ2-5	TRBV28	TGTGCCAGCAGTCTCCTCGTTGGGACCCAGTACTTC	CASSLLVGTQYF
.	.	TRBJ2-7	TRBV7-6	TGTGCCAGCAGCTTAGGGGACGGGGCCGACTACGAGCAGTACTTC	CASSLGDGADYEQYF
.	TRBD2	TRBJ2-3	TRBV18	TGTGCCAGCTCAACGAGGACTAGCGGGAGGGCAGCAGATACGCAGTATTTT	CASSTRTSGRAADTQYF
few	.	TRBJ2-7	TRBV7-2	TGTGCCAGCAGCTTAGCGGGAGCTCACGACGAGCAGTACTTC	CASSLAGAHDEQYF
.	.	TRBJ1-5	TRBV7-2	TGTGCCAGCAGCACATATAGCAATCAGCCCCAGCATTTT	CASSTYSNQPQHF
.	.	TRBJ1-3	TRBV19	TGTGCCAGTAGCCTGGAGGTCCTCTCTGGAAACACCATATATTTT	CASSLEVLSGNTIYF
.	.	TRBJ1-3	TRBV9	TGTGCCAGCAGCCCTGTCATTTTCTCTGGAAACACCATATATTTT	CASSPVIFSGNTIYF
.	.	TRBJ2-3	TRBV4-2	TGTGCCAGCAGCCAAGAGAGGTCAGATACGCAGTATTTT	CASSQERSDTQYF
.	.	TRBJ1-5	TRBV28	TGTGCCAGCAGTTTTTTTCCAGGCAATCAGCCCCAGCATTTT	CASSFFPGNQPQHF
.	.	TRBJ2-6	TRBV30	TGTGCCTGGAGTAACCGTCGGGGGCAGATCAACGTCCTGACTTTC	CAWSNRRGQINVLTF
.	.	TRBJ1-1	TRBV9	TGTGCCAGCAGCGTAGACTTAGGATCGAACACTGAAGCTTTCTTT	CASSVDLGSNTEAFF
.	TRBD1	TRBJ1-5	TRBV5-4	TGTGCCAGCAGCTCTGACAGGGAGGTTGGCCAGCCCCAGCATTTT	CASSSDREVGQPQHF
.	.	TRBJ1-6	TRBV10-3	TGTGCCATCAGTGAGTCAGGGGGCTCCTATAATTCACCCCTCCACTTT	CAISESGGSYNSPLHF
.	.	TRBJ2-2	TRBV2	TGTGCCAGCAGTCGCGAGGGCCTGAACACCGGGGAGCTGTTTTTT	CASSREGLNTGELFF
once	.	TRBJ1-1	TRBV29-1	TGCAGCGCTACGACAGCGTTGAACACTGAAGCTTTCTTT	CSATTALNTEAFF
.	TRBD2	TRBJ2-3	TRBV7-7	TGTGCTAGCAGCCCGCTAGCGGCCGGCCCACCCAATACGCAGTATTTT	CASSPLAAGPPNTQYF
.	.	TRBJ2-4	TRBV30	TGTGCCTGGAGTATGCGGGGAGCCAAAAACATTCAGTACTTC	CAWSMRGAKNIQYF
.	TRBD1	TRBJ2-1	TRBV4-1	TGCGCCAGCAGCCAAACGACAGGGGGTCACAATGAGCAGTTCTTC	CASSQTTGGHNEQFF
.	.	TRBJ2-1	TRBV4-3	TGCGCCAGCAGCCAAGAGGGGATGGGGGCCTACAATGAGCAGTTCTTC	CASSQEGMGAYNEQFF
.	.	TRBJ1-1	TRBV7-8	TGTGCCAGCAGCTTAGGTACGTCGGGGGCGAACACTGAAGCTTTCTTT	CASSLGTSGANTEAFF
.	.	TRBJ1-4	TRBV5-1	TGCGCCAGCAGCTTGGCCGGGACGGATGAAAAACTGTTTTTT	CASSLAGTDEKLFF
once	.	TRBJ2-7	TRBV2	TGTGCCAGCAGTGACAACGAAGGCTCCCGCAACGAGCAGTACTTC	CASSDNEGSRNEQYF
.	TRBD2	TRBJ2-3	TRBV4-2	TGTGCCAGCAGCCAAGATCAGGGGCTAGCGGGAAGCACAGATACGCAGTATTTT	CASSQDQGLAGSTDTQYF
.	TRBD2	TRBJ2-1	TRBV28	TGTGCCAGCAGCTCGGGACTAGCGGGGAACTCCTACAATGAGCAGTTCTTC	CASSSGLAGNSYNEQFF
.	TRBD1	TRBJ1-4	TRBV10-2	TGCGCCAGCAGGGAGACAGGGGTCGGTGAAAAACTGTTTTTT	CASRETGVGEKLFF
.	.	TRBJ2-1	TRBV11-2	TGTGCCAGCAGCTTACCCGGGGGCTACAATGAGCAGTTCTTC	CASSLPGGYNEQFF
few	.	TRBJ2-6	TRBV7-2	TGTGCCAGCAGCTTAGCCACAGCATGGGTCGTCTCTGGGGCCAACGTCCTGACTTTC	CASSLATAWVVSGANVLTF
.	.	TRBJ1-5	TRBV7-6	TGTGCCAGCAGCTCAGGACAATCCCAGCCCCAGCATTTT	CASSSGQSQPQHF
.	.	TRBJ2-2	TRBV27	TGTGCCAGCAGTCTAGAAGGGGGGCCCGGGGAGCTGTTTTTT	CASSLEGGPGELFF
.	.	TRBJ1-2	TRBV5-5	TGTGCCAGCAGCTCCCCTAGCGGGAGCTATGGCTACACCTTC	CASSSPSGSYGYTF
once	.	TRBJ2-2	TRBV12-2	TGTGCAAGTCGCTTAGGGAGGAAAGGGCGGGCCGGGGAGCTGTTTTTT	CASRLGRKGRAGELFF
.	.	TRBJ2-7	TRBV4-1	TGCGCCAGCAGCCACCAACAGGGAGGGGCTACATACGAGCAGTACTTC	CASSHQQGGATYEQYF
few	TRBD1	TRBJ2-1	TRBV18	TGTGCCAGCTCACCCGGGACAGGGCTCTACAATGAGCAGTTCTTC	CASSPGTGLYNEQFF
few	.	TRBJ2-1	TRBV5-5	TGTGCCAGCAGCCTGGACAGAGCCTACAATGAGCAGTTCTTC	CASSLDRAYNEQFF
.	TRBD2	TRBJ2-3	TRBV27	TGTGCCAGCAGTTTAGGGGGGAGGGCCTCTACAGATACGCAGTATTTT	CASSLGGRASTDTQYF
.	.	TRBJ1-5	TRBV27	TGTGCCAGCAGTTTATGGGGTGGGGAATATAGCAATCAGCCCCAGCATTTT	CASSLWGGEYSNQPQHF
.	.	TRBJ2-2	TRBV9	TGTGCCAGCAGCGCTTACACCGGGGAGCTGTTTTTT	CASSAYTGELFF
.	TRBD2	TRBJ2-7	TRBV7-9	TGTGCCAGCAGCTTAGCCTCCTCGATCCCGGCGACTAGCGGCTACGAGCAGTACTTC	CASSLASSIPATSGYEQYF
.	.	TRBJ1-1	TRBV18	TGTGCCAGCTCACCGTTCATTGGGGGGCCTGATTCTGTAGCTTTCTTT	CASSPFIGGPDSVAFF
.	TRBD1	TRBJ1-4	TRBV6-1	TGTGCCAGCTCTTGGGGGGACAGGGTGGGTGAAAAACTGTTTTTT	CASSWGDRVGEKLFF
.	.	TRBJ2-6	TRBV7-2	TGTGCCGCGTGGGCAGGGATCTCTGGGGCCAACGTCCTGACTTTC	CAAWAGISGANVLTF
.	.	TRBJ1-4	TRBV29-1	TGCAGCGTTGCCAGGGGTAATGAAAAACTGTTTTTT	CSVARGNEKLFF
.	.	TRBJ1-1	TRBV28	TGTGCCAGCAGTTCATGGGTTAGTAAAGCTTTCTTT	CASSSWVSKAFF
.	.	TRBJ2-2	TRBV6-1	TGTGCCAGCAACGGGGGCGGCGGGGAGCTGTTTTTT	CASNGGGGELFF
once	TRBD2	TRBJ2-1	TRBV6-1	TGTGCCAGCAGGGTTACTAGCGGTATATACAATGAGCAGTTCTTC	CASRVTSGIYNEQFF
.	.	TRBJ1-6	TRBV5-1	TGCGCCAGCAGCTTGGTGACCCCGGGTAATTCACCCCTCCACTTT	CASSLVTPGNSPLHF
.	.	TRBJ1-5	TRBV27	TGTGCCAGCAAATGGGGAGTGAATAGCAATCAGCCCCAGCATTTT	CASKWGVNSNQPQHF
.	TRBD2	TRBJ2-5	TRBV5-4	TGTGCCACCAGCGGGGGTTTACGCCAAGAGACCCAGTACTTC	CATSGGLRQETQYF
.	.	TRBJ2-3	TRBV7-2	TGTGCCAGCAGCTTCACTGGAGATACGCAGTATTTT	CASSFTGDTQYF
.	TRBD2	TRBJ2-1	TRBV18	TGTGCCAGCTCACCGGAAGCGGGAGCTTCAAATGAGCAGTTCTTC	CASSPEAGASNEQFF
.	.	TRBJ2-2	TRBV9	TGTGCCAGCAGCGTAAAATCAGACGGGGAGCTGTTTTTT	CASSVKSDGELFF
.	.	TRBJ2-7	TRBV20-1	TGCAGTGCATCAGACGAGCAGTACTTC	CSASDEQYF
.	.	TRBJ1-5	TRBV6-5	TGTGCCAGCAGTTACGGGGGGAGGGATCAGCCCCAGCATTTT	CASSYGGRDQPQHF
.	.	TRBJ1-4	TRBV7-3	TGTGCCAGCAGCTTAGATCTCTTGGGTAAACTGTTTTTT	CASSLDLLGKLFF
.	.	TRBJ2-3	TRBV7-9	TGTGCCAGCAGCTCCTGGGGCGCCGCTTTAGATACGCAGTATTTT	CASSSWGAALDTQYF
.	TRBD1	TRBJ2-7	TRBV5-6	TGTGCCAGCAGCAAACGGGACAGCGCACTTTATCTGAACGAGCAGTACTTC	CASSKRDSALYLNEQYF